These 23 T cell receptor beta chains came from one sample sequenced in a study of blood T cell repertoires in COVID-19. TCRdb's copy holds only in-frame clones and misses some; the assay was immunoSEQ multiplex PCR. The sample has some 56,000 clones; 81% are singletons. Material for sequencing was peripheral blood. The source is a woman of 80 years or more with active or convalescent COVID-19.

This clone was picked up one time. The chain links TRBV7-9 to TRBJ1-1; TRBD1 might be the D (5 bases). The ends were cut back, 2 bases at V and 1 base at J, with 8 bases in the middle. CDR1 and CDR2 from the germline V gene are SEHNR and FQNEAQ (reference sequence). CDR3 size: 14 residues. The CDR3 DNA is TGTGCCAGCAGCTTACGCAGGGAGAACACTGAAGCTTTCTTT. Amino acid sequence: CASSLRRENTEAFF.

The CDR3 protein is CASSLGGADTQYF. CDR3 sequence (DNA): TGTGCCAGCAGCCTCGGAGGTGCAGATACGCAGTATTTT. The rearrangement uses TRBV7-9 and TRBJ2-3; a possible D gene is TRBD2 (5 bases). Trimming took 5 bases from V and 4 from J, leaving 10 bases between them. This CDR3 is 13 amino acids long. From germline, CDR1 is SEHNR and CDR2 FQNEAQ (reference sequence).

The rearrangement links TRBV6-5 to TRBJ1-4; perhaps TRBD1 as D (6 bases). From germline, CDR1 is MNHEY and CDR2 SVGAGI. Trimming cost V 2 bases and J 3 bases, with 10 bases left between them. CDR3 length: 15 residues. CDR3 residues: CASSYDRLANEKLFF. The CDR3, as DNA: TGTGCCAGCAGTTACGACAGGTTGGCTAATGAAAAACTGTTTTTT.

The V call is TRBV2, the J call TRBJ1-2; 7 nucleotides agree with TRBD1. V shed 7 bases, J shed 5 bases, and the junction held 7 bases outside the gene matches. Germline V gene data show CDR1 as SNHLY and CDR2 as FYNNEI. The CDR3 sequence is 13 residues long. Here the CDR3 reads CASIPGTAYGYTF. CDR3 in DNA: TGTGCCAGCATCCCCGGGACAGCTTATGGCTACACCTTC.

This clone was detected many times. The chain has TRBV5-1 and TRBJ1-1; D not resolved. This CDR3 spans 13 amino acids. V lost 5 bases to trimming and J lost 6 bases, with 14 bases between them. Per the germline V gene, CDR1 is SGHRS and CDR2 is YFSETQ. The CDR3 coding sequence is TGCGCCAGCAGGGAGGGTTACAGTGCTGAAGCTTTCTTT. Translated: CASREGYSAEAFF.

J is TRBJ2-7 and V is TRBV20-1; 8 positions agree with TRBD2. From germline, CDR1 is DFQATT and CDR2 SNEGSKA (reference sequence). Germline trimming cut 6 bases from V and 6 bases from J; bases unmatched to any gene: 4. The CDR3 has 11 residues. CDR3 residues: CSAIAGGEQYF. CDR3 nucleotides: TGCAGTGCCATTGCGGGGGGCGAGCAGTACTTC.

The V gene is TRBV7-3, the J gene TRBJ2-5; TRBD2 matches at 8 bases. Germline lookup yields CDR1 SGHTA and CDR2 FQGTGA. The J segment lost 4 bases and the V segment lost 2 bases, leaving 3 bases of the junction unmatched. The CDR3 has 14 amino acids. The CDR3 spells CASSLRGGIETQYF. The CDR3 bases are TGTGCCAGCAGCTTACGGGGGGGTATAGAGACCCAGTACTTC.

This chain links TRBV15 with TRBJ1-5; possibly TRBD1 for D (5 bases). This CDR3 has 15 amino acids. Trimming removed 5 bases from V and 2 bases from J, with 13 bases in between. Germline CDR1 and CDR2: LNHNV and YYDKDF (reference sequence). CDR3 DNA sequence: TGTGCCACCAGCTTAGACGGGGGAGGCAATCAGCCCCAGCATTTT. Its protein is CATSLDGGGNQPQHF.

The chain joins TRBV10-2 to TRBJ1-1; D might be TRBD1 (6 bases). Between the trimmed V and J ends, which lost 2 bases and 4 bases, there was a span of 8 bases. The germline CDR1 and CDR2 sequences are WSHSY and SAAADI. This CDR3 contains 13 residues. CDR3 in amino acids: CASSEPGATEAFF. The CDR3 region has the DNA TGCGCCAGCAGTGAGCCAGGGGCCACTGAAGCTTTCTTT.

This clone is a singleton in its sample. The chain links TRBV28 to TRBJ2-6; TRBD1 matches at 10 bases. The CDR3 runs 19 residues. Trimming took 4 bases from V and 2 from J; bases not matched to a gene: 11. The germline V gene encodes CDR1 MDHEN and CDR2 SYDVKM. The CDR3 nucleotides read TGTGCCAGCAGTTCGTCGCCGGGACAGGGGTCCCCTGGGGCCAACGTCCTGACTTTC. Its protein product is CASSSSPGQGSPGANVLTF.

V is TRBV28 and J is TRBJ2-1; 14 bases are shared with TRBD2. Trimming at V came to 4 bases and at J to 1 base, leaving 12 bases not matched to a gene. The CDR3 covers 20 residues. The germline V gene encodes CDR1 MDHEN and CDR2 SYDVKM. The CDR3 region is CASSSPLSGTSGGSYNEQFF. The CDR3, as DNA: TGTGCCAGCAGTTCACCCCTGTCCGGGACTAGCGGGGGTTCCTACAATGAGCAGTTCTTC. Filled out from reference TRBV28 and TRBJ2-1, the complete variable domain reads DVKVTQSSRYLVKRTGEKVFLECVQDMDHENMFWYRQDPGLGLRLIYFSYDVKMKEKGDIPEGYSVSREKKERFSLILESASTNQTSMYLCASSSPLSGTSGGSYNEQFFGPGTRLTVL.

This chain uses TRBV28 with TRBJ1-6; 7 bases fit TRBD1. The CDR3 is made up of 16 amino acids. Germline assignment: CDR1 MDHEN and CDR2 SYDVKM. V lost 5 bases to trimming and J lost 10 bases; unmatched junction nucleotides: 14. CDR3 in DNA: TGTGCCAGCAGTCTCCCCCCCGGGCAGGGGGACTCACCCCTCCACTTT. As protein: CASSLPPGQGDSPLHF.

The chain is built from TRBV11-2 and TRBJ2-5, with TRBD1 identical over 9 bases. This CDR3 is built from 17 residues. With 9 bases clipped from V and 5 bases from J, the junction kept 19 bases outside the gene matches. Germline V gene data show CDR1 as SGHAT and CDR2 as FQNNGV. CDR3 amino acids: CARPTGQGKDDVETQYF. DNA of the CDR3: TGTGCCAGACCTACCGGACAGGGGAAGGATGACGTGGAGACCCAGTACTTC.

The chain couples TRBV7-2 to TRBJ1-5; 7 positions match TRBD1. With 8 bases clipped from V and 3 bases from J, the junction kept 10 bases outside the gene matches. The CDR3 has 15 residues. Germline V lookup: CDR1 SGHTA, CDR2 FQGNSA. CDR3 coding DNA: TGTGCCAGCGGATCGGACAGGTCCCTCAATCAGCCCCAGCATTTT. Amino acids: CASGSDRSLNQPQHF.

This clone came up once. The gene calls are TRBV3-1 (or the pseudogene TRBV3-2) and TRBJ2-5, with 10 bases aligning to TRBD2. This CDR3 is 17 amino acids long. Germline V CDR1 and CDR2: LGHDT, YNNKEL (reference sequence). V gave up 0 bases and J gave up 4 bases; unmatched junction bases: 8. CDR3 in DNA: TGTGCCAGCAGCCAAGATTATTATAGCGGGGGGCCAGAGACCCAGTACTTC. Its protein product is CASSQDYYSGGPETQYF.

This CDR3 is CASSSSLSGNTIYF. CDR3 nucleotide sequence: TGTGCCAGCAGTTCCTCCCTCTCTGGAAACACCATATATTTT. The rearrangement links TRBV28 to TRBJ1-3, with unresolved D. The germline V gene encodes CDR1 MDHEN and CDR2 SYDVKM. V dropped 4 bases and J dropped 0 bases, with 7 bases sitting between them. CDR3 length: 14 amino acids.

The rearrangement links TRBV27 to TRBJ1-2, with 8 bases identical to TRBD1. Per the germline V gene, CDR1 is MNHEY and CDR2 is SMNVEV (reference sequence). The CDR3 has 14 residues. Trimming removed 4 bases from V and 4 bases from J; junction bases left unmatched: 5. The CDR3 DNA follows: TGTGCCAGCAGTTCCGGACAGGGATCCTATGGCTACACCTTC. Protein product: CASSSGQGSYGYTF.

The CDR3 loop reads CATSRDQGSGNTIYF. DNA for the CDR3: TGTGCCACCAGCAGAGATCAGGGATCAGGAAACACCATATATTTT. This sequence joins TRBV15 and TRBJ1-3; perhaps TRBD1 as D (5 bases). Germline CDR1 and CDR2: LNHNV and YYDKDF (reference sequence). The CDR3 length is 15 residues. V gave up 0 bases and J gave up 4 bases, with 10 bases separating them.

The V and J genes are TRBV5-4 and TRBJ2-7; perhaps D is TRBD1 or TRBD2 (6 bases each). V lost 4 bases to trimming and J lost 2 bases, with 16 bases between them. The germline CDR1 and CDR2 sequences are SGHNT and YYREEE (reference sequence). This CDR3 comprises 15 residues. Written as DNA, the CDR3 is TGTGCCAGCAGCCTGGGGGGCAGAGACGCCTACGAGCAGTACTTC. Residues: CASSLGGRDAYEQYF.

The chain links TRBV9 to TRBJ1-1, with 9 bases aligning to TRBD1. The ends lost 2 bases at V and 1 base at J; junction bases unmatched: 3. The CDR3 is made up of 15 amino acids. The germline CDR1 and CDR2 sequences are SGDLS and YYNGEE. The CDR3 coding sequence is TGTGCCAGCAGCGTCGGGACAGGGACGAACACTGAAGCTTTCTTT. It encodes CASSVGTGTNTEAFF.

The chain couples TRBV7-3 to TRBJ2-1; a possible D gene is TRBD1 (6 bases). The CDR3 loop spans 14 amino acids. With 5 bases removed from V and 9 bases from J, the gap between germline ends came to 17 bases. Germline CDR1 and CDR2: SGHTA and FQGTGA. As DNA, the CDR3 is TGTGCCAGCAGCCCCCAGGGGCTTCCCGGTGAGCAGTTCTTC. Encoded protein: CASSPQGLPGEQFF. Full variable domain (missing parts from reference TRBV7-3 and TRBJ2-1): GAGVSQTPSNKVTEKGKYVELRCDPISGHTALYWYRQSLGQGPEFLIYFQGTGAADDSGLPNDRFFAVRPEGSVSTLKIQRTERGDSAVYLCASSPQGLPGEQFFGPGTRLTVL.

Here the CDR3 reads CASRPGQYSGNTIYF. CDR3 coding DNA: TGTGCCAGCAGACCGGGACAGTACTCTGGAAACACCATATATTTT. The rearrangement links TRBV2 to TRBJ1-3, with 7 bases lining up with TRBD1. The CDR3 consists of 15 residues. Losses at the gene ends were 6 bases for V and 0 bases for J; bases not matched to a gene: 5. Per the germline V gene, CDR1 is SNHLY and CDR2 is FYNNEI. The full variable domain, with the rest looked up from reference TRBV2 and TRBJ1-3, is EPEVTQTPSHQVTQMGQEVILRCVPISNHLYFYWYRQILGQKVEFLVSFYNNEISEKSEIFDDQFSVERPDGSNFTLKIRSTKLEDSAMYFCASRPGQYSGNTIYFGEGSWLTVV.

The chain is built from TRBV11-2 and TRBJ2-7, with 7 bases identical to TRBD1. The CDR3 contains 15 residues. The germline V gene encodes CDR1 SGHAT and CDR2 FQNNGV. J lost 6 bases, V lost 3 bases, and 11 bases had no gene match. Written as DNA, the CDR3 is TGTGCCAGCAGCTTGGAAAGACAGGGATCATCCGAGCAGTACTTC. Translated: CASSLERQGSSEQYF.